The rows below give T cell receptor beta chains drawn from one sample of a study of T cells in localized non-small cell lung cancer. Assay: immunoSEQ multiplex PCR; the TCRdb copy retains only in-frame clones and omits some. The sample consists of around 26,000 clones, 65% to 85% of them appearing once. The source was peripheral blood, collected before any cancer treatment. The source of these receptors is a man aged 40 to 69 with stage III squamous cell lung carcinoma. Each CDR3 is given with its conserved first and last residue. Each record gives: CDR3 length, D gene, V gene, clone size, J gene, CDR3 DNA, CDR3 protein. D genes are given only for firm matches. The size entry is marked missing in some rows and otherwise reads once, few, many or a size class.

cdr3_length: 13
d_call: -
v_call: TRBV2
clone_size: -
j_call: TRBJ1-3
cdr3_nt: TGTGCCAGCGGTATGGTCTCTGGAAACACCATATATTTT
cdr3_aa: CASGMVSGNTIYF

cdr3_length: 15
d_call: TRBD1
v_call: TRBV5-4
clone_size: -
j_call: TRBJ1-2
cdr3_nt: TGTGCCAGCAGTTCCGGGACAGCCGCTTACTATGGCTACACCTTC
cdr3_aa: CASSSGTAAYYGYTF

cdr3_length: 14
d_call: -
v_call: TRBV30
clone_size: -
j_call: TRBJ1-5
cdr3_nt: TGTGCCTACGGGGATGGGATTGGCAATCAGCCCCAGCATTTT
cdr3_aa: CAYGDGIGNQPQHF

cdr3_length: 15
d_call: TRBD2
v_call: TRBV19
clone_size: once
j_call: TRBJ2-1
cdr3_nt: TGTGCCAGTAGTATAGTTGCGGGAGCCTACAATGAGCAGTTCTTC
cdr3_aa: CASSIVAGAYNEQFF

cdr3_length: 14
d_call: -
v_call: TRBV7-8
clone_size: -
j_call: TRBJ2-5
cdr3_nt: TGTGCCAGCAGCTCTTCGACCGGGCGGGAGACCCAGTACTTC
cdr3_aa: CASSSSTGRETQYF

cdr3_length: 16
d_call: -
v_call: TRBV7-2
clone_size: -
j_call: TRBJ1-5
cdr3_nt: TGTGCCAGCAGCTTAGCAGGCGGGTATAGCAATCAGCCCCAGCATTTT
cdr3_aa: CASSLAGGYSNQPQHF

cdr3_length: 15
d_call: -
v_call: TRBV19
clone_size: -
j_call: TRBJ2-7
cdr3_nt: TGTGCCAGTAGTCCATACAGGGTACAAACCTACGAGCAGTACTTC
cdr3_aa: CASSPYRVQTYEQYF

cdr3_length: 14
d_call: -
v_call: TRBV7-6
clone_size: -
j_call: TRBJ2-7
cdr3_nt: TGTGCCAGCAGCTTAACCGGGAGCGGTGTGGCGCAGTACTTC
cdr3_aa: CASSLTGSGVAQYF

cdr3_length: 15
d_call: -
v_call: TRBV14
clone_size: once
j_call: TRBJ1-4
cdr3_nt: TGTGCCAGCAGCCAAGACATGGGGGCGCGTGAAAAACTGTTTTTT
cdr3_aa: CASSQDMGAREKLFF

cdr3_length: 16
d_call: -
v_call: TRBV7-2
clone_size: -
j_call: TRBJ2-2
cdr3_nt: TGTGCCAGCAGCTTAGCAGGGGTTCTAAACACCGGGGAGCTGTTTTTT
cdr3_aa: CASSLAGVLNTGELFF

cdr3_length: 15
d_call: TRBD2
v_call: TRBV6-5
clone_size: few
j_call: TRBJ2-1
cdr3_nt: TGTGCCAGCAGTTACTCCAGCGGGAGAATCGATGAGCAGTTCTTC
cdr3_aa: CASSYSSGRIDEQFF

cdr3_length: 13
d_call: -
v_call: TRBV6-5
clone_size: -
j_call: TRBJ1-1
cdr3_nt: TGTGCCAGCAGGGAGACGGAGAACACTGAAGCTTTCTTT
cdr3_aa: CASRETENTEAFF

cdr3_length: 14
d_call: -
v_call: TRBV19
clone_size: -
j_call: TRBJ2-2
cdr3_nt: TGTGCCAGTAGTATAGAGGCTAGGGCCGGGGAGCTGTTTTTT
cdr3_aa: CASSIEARAGELFF

cdr3_length: 15
d_call: -
v_call: TRBV6-1
clone_size: few
j_call: TRBJ2-1
cdr3_nt: TGTGCCAGCCTCCCCCGGACCCCCCACGAAAATGAGCAGTTCTTC
cdr3_aa: CASLPRTPHENEQFF

cdr3_length: 11
d_call: -
v_call: TRBV6-5
clone_size: -
j_call: TRBJ1-1
cdr3_nt: TGTGCCAGCAGTTATGGGACTGAAGCTTTCTTT
cdr3_aa: CASSYGTEAFF

cdr3_length: 14
d_call: -
v_call: TRBV29-1
clone_size: -
j_call: TRBJ2-1
cdr3_nt: TGCAGCCCGGGGACACCCGGCTCCTACAATGAGCAGTTCTTC
cdr3_aa: CSPGTPGSYNEQFF

cdr3_length: 13
d_call: -
v_call: TRBV7-6
clone_size: few
j_call: TRBJ2-7
cdr3_nt: TGTGCCAGCAGCTTAGAAGGGTGGGGCGAGCAGTACTTC
cdr3_aa: CASSLEGWGEQYF

cdr3_length: 12
d_call: -
v_call: TRBV5-1
clone_size: -
j_call: TRBJ2-2
cdr3_nt: TGCGCCAGCAGCCCGGGGGCCGGGGAGCTGTTTTTT
cdr3_aa: CASSPGAGELFF

cdr3_length: 14
d_call: TRBD2
v_call: TRBV18
clone_size: -
j_call: TRBJ2-7
cdr3_nt: TGTGCCAGCTCTAGTGCCGGGACTAGTGGCGAGCAGTACTTC
cdr3_aa: CASSSAGTSGEQYF

cdr3_length: 14
d_call: -
v_call: TRBV10-3
clone_size: -
j_call: TRBJ1-6
cdr3_nt: TGTGCCATCAGTGAACGGGACCAGAATTCACCCCTCCACTTT
cdr3_aa: CAISERDQNSPLHF

cdr3_length: 13
d_call: TRBD1
v_call: TRBV6-4
clone_size: -
j_call: TRBJ2-1
cdr3_nt: TGTGCCAGCAGTGACAGGGGACAGGGGGCGCAGTTCTTC
cdr3_aa: CASSDRGQGAQFF

cdr3_length: 16
d_call: TRBD1
v_call: TRBV6-5
clone_size: few
j_call: TRBJ1-6
cdr3_nt: TGTGCCAGCAGTTTCGCTAGACAGGGGCGGAATTCACCCCTCCACTTT
cdr3_aa: CASSFARQGRNSPLHF

cdr3_length: 14
d_call: -
v_call: TRBV9
clone_size: -
j_call: TRBJ2-1
cdr3_nt: TGTGCCAGCAGCAGGGGGGGCCCCTACAATGAGCAGTTCTTC
cdr3_aa: CASSRGGPYNEQFF

cdr3_length: 12
d_call: -
v_call: TRBV7-8
clone_size: -
j_call: TRBJ1-4
cdr3_nt: TGTGCCAGCAGCTTAGTCTCCTCAAAACTGTTTTTT
cdr3_aa: CASSLVSSKLFF

cdr3_length: 13
d_call: -
v_call: TRBV7-9
clone_size: -
j_call: TRBJ1-3
cdr3_nt: TGTGCTATCCCCCCGGCGGCTGGAAACACCATATATTTT
cdr3_aa: CAIPPAAGNTIYF

cdr3_length: 16
d_call: TRBD1
v_call: TRBV19
clone_size: -
j_call: TRBJ1-2
cdr3_nt: TGTGCCAGTAGTATAGTTCCGGGACAGGCAAGATTTGGCTACACCTTC
cdr3_aa: CASSIVPGQARFGYTF

cdr3_length: 14
d_call: TRBD1
v_call: TRBV5-1
clone_size: -
j_call: TRBJ1-3
cdr3_nt: TGCGCCAGCAGCGGGACAGGGCCTGGAAACACCATATATTTT
cdr3_aa: CASSGTGPGNTIYF

cdr3_length: 14
d_call: -
v_call: TRBV7-8
clone_size: -
j_call: TRBJ2-7
cdr3_nt: TGTGCCAGCAGCTCCGGGACTCGCTCTTACGAGCAGTACTTC
cdr3_aa: CASSSGTRSYEQYF

cdr3_length: 13
d_call: -
v_call: TRBV7-8
clone_size: -
j_call: TRBJ1-2
cdr3_nt: TGTGCCAGCAGCTTAGGGCCCCAAAGAGGCTACACCTTC
cdr3_aa: CASSLGPQRGYTF

cdr3_length: 14
d_call: -
v_call: TRBV2
clone_size: -
j_call: TRBJ2-5
cdr3_nt: TGTGCCAGCAGTGAATATGGACTCCAAGAGACCCAGTACTTC
cdr3_aa: CASSEYGLQETQYF

cdr3_length: 14
d_call: -
v_call: TRBV7-9
clone_size: -
j_call: TRBJ2-7
cdr3_nt: TGTGCCAGCAGCTCCGGGACGGTACACTACGAGCAGTACTTC
cdr3_aa: CASSSGTVHYEQYF

cdr3_length: 15
d_call: -
v_call: TRBV4-1
clone_size: -
j_call: TRBJ1-5
cdr3_nt: TGCGCCAGCAGCACCCTCGGAGGGAGTGGACAGCCCCAGCATTTT
cdr3_aa: CASSTLGGSGQPQHF

cdr3_length: 16
d_call: TRBD2
v_call: TRBV6-1
clone_size: -
j_call: TRBJ2-3
cdr3_nt: TGTGCCAGCAGCGAAATAGCGGGAGGGCCGGCAGATACGCAGTATTTT
cdr3_aa: CASSEIAGGPADTQYF

cdr3_length: 15
d_call: -
v_call: TRBV10-1
clone_size: -
j_call: TRBJ2-1
cdr3_nt: TGCGCCAGCAGTGACTCCGGCCCAGGGTACAATGAGCAGTTCTTC
cdr3_aa: CASSDSGPGYNEQFF

cdr3_length: 18
d_call: -
v_call: TRBV14
clone_size: -
j_call: TRBJ1-6
cdr3_nt: TGTGCCAGCAGCCACTTAGGTGGGGGGAGCTCCTATAATTCACCCCTCCACTTT
cdr3_aa: CASSHLGGGSSYNSPLHF

cdr3_length: 14
d_call: -
v_call: TRBV6-5
clone_size: -
j_call: TRBJ2-1
cdr3_nt: TGTGCCAGCAGTTACTCAGGGGCTAGCTATGAGCAGTTCTTC
cdr3_aa: CASSYSGASYEQFF

cdr3_length: 14
d_call: -
v_call: TRBV30
clone_size: few
j_call: TRBJ2-7
cdr3_nt: TGTGCCTGTCCTCGACCGGGGACCACATACGAGCAGTACTTC
cdr3_aa: CACPRPGTTYEQYF

cdr3_length: 14
d_call: -
v_call: TRBV5-1
clone_size: -
j_call: TRBJ1-6
cdr3_nt: TGCGCCAGCAGCTTGAGCGACCTAAATTCACCCCTCCACTTT
cdr3_aa: CASSLSDLNSPLHF

cdr3_length: 11
d_call: -
v_call: TRBV30
clone_size: few
j_call: TRBJ2-5
cdr3_nt: TGTGCCTGGAGTGTTTGGGAGACCCAGTACTTC
cdr3_aa: CAWSVWETQYF

cdr3_length: 17
d_call: TRBD1
v_call: TRBV19
clone_size: -
j_call: TRBJ2-7
cdr3_nt: TGTGCCAGTAGCATTCTTCTCGGGACAGGCACTTCCTACGAGCAGTACTTC
cdr3_aa: CASSILLGTGTSYEQYF

cdr3_length: 17
d_call: TRBD1
v_call: TRBV27
clone_size: -
j_call: TRBJ1-6
cdr3_nt: TGTGCCAGCAGTTGGGGGACAGGGTTAAGGTTTGGATCACCCCTCCACTTT
cdr3_aa: CASSWGTGLRFGSPLHF

cdr3_length: 18
d_call: TRBD2
v_call: TRBV4-1
clone_size: -
j_call: TRBJ2-3
cdr3_nt: TGCGCCAGCAGCCAAGAGTGGGGACTAGCGGGGCAGACAGATACGCAGTATTTT
cdr3_aa: CASSQEWGLAGQTDTQYF